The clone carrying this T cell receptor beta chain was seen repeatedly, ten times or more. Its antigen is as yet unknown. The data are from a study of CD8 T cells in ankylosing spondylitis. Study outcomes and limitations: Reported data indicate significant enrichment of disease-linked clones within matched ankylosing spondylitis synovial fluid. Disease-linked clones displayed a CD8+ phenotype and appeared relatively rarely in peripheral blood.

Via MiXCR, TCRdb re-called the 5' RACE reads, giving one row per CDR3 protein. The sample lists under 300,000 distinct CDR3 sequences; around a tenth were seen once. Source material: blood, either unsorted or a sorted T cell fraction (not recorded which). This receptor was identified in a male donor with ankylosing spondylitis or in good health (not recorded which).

The CDR3 nucleotides are TGTGCCAGCAACCTCGGACCGTGGGGCACTGAAGCTTTCTTT. It is translated as CASNLGPWGTEAFF. J is TRBJ1-1 and V is TRBV6-1; the D is unclear. The germline gives CDR1 MNHNS, CDR2 SASEGT. V was trimmed by 7 bases and J by 4 bases, leaving 16 bases between them. This CDR3 is built from 14 residues.